Below, 28 T cell receptor beta chains from the same sample are listed, as sequenced in a study of PD-L1 blockade in urothelial cancer. Clones were read by immunoSEQ multiplex PCR, and TCRdb kept only the in-frame ones, dropping some. The sample contains tens of thousands of clones, 84% of which appear only once. Documented time point: pretreatment peripheral blood. The sample in question was PBMCs, obtained around atezolizumab (anti-PD-L1) treatment. Receptors were obtained from a man in his 60s with urothelial cancer.

The V gene is TRBV6-5, the J gene TRBJ2-1; 7 nucleotides match TRBD1. Germline-derived CDR1 and CDR2 are MNHEY and SVGAGI. Losses at the gene ends were 5 bases for V and 4 bases for J; bases not matched to a gene: 8. The CDR3 extends over 15 amino acids. The CDR3 region is CASSRDRVTYNEQFF. In nucleotides, the CDR3 is TGTGCCAGCAGTCGAGACAGGGTGACATACAATGAGCAGTTCTTC.

V and J are TRBV5-4 and TRBJ2-3, with TRBD2 matching over 13 bases. The CDR3 length is 15 residues. The ends lost 7 bases at V and 4 bases at J; junction bases unmatched: 6. CDR1 is SGHNT and CDR2 is YYREEE in the germline V gene (reference sequence). The CDR3 region has the DNA TGTGCCAGCGGTACTAGCGGGGGGGCGTCAGATACGCAGTATTTT. This translates into CASGTSGGASDTQYF.

J is TRBJ1-5 and V is TRBV28; 9 positions match TRBD1. V was pared by 4 bases and J by 14 bases, with 18 bases of the junction left unmatched. This CDR3 contains 16 residues. Germline assignment: CDR1 MDHEN and CDR2 SYDVKM. CDR3: CASSSAVLGQGQIKHF. CDR3 nucleotides: TGTGCCAGCAGTTCCGCGGTCTTGGGACAGGGACAAATCAAGCATTTT.

The rearrangement joins TRBV5-4 to TRBJ2-7; 9 positions agree with TRBD2. The V and J ends lost 0 bases and 0 bases, in that order; junction bases with no gene match: 7. CDR1 SGHNT and CDR2 YYREEE come from the germline V gene (reference sequence). The CDR3 runs to 17 residues. The CDR3 DNA sequence: TGTGCCAGCAGCTTGGAGGTAGCGGGGGCGAGCTCCTACGAGCAGTACTTC. Protein sequence: CASSLEVAGASSYEQYF.

The rearrangement uses TRBV7-2 and TRBJ1-6; possible D gene TRBD1, 5 bases. Germline V gene sequence: CDR1 SGHTA, CDR2 FQGNSA. The V end was cut by 5 bases, the J end by 2 bases, with 16 bases between. The length of the CDR3 is 17 residues. The DNA for the CDR3 is TGTGCCAGCAGCCCGAGAACACAGGCTACCTATAATTCACCCCTCCACTTT. It translates to CASSPRTQATYNSPLHF.

The chain recombines TRBV5-1 with TRBJ2-3, with 8 nucleotides matching TRBD2. V dropped 0 bases and J dropped 2; count of bases not matched to a gene: 5. The CDR3 extends over 16 amino acids. Germline lookup yields CDR1 SGHRS and CDR2 YFSETQ. The CDR3: CASSLGAGGSTDTQYF. CDR3 nucleotide sequence: TGCGCCAGCAGCTTGGGGGCGGGGGGCTCCACAGATACGCAGTATTTT.

The CDR3 here is CASSITGTSGGETQYF. Written as DNA, the CDR3 is TGTGCCAGCAGCATAACCGGGACTAGCGGGGGAGAGACCCAGTACTTC. The genes are TRBV5-5 and TRBJ2-5; TRBD2 matches 14 bases. The CDR3 is made up of 16 amino acids. The V gene end was trimmed by 4 bases and the J gene end by 4 bases; junction bases not matched to a gene: 6. Germline lookup yields CDR1 SGHKS and CDR2 YYEKEE (reference sequence).

The V call is TRBV30, the J call TRBJ1-6; 8 positions agree with TRBD1. Germline CDR1 GTSNPN, CDR2 SVGIG (reference sequence). Unmatched junction bases numbered 11, after V lost 0 bases and J lost 10 bases. This CDR3 region has 16 residues. CDR3 protein: CAWSVQIQGAGSPLHF. The CDR3 region has the DNA TGTGCCTGGAGTGTACAAATCCAGGGGGCAGGATCACCCCTCCACTTT.

The chain combines TRBV6-6 with TRBJ1-3; possible D gene TRBD1, 5 bases. The germline V and J ends were trimmed by 5 bases and 0 bases, with 11 bases remaining between them. The CDR3 spans 15 residues. CDR1 is MNHNY, CDR2 SVGAGI, per germline (reference sequence). Here the CDR3 DNA reads TGTGCCAGCAGTCAGGGATCTTACTCTGGAAACACCATATATTTT. It specifies CASSQGSYSGNTIYF.

This chain links TRBV10-3 with TRBJ2-3; the match to TRBD2 covers 8 bases. The V and J ends lost 6 bases and 9 bases, in that order; junction bases with no gene match: 20. This CDR3 contains 17 residues. Per germline, CDR1 ENHRY and CDR2 SYGVKD. The CDR3 bases are TGTGCCATCAGAATCACCAAGGCGGGCGGGGGGCCGGGGACGCAGTATTTT. It yields the protein CAIRITKAGGGPGTQYF.

This clone was detected once. This chain joins TRBV7-2 and TRBJ2-2; D is uncertain. Trimming removed 3 bases at V and 2 bases at J, with 13 bases between. CDR1 SGHTA and CDR2 FQGNSA come from the germline V gene. The CDR3 has 16 residues. CDR3 in amino acids: CASSFLSMLNTGELFF. The CDR3 DNA follows: TGTGCCAGCAGCTTCCTGTCTATGCTAAACACCGGGGAGCTGTTTTTT.

This clone was counted once. The V and J genes are TRBV7-9 and TRBJ1-1; D unclear. Germline values: CDR1 SEHNR, CDR2 FQNEAQ (reference sequence). This CDR3 contains 14 residues. V lost 1 base and J lost 1, with 7 bases in between. The CDR3 sequence: CASSLGLANTEAFF. The CDR3, as DNA: TGTGCCAGCAGCTTAGGATTAGCGAACACTGAAGCTTTCTTT.

V and J are TRBV4-3 and TRBJ1-2, with TRBD1 as a possible D gene (6 bases). V lost 6 bases, J lost 4 bases, and 18 bases lay in between. Germline CDR1 and CDR2: LGHNA and YSLEER. The CDR3 spans 15 residues. CDR3 sequence (DNA): TGCGCCAGCAGTCTGGCCGGGGGGCATAGCTATGGCTACACCTTC. Its translation is CASSLAGGHSYGYTF.

As regards this clone: Its ends do not fully match the called genes, so a read error is possible. This CDR3 is also generated by other DNA sequences in the sample. This rearrangement joins TRBV5-4 to TRBJ1-2, with TRBD1 identical over 7 bases. Per germline, CDR1 SGHNT and CDR2 YYREEE (reference sequence). This CDR3 spans 14 amino acids. CDR3 coding DNA: TGTGCTAGCAGCCCCGACAGGGCTAACTATGGCTACACCTTC. Translation: CASSPDRANYGYTF.

The rearrangement joins TRBV5-8 to TRBJ2-1; the D gene is possibly TRBD1 (6 bases). CDR1 and CDR2 from the germline V gene are SGHTS and YDEGEE. Trimming cost V 0 bases and J 7 bases, with 11 bases left between them. This CDR3 is built from 14 residues. CDR3 residues: CASSLEVRGNEQFF. In nucleotides, the CDR3 is TGTGCCAGCAGCTTGGAGGTTAGGGGGAATGAGCAGTTCTTC.

The chain recombines TRBV4-3 with TRBJ2-1; TRBD2 is a possible D gene (7 bases). Germline CDR1 LGHNA, CDR2 YSLEER. The ends were cut back, 1 base at V and 0 bases at J, with 16 bases in the middle. There are 18 residues in the CDR3. CDR3 sequence reads: CASSQGWGEGVSYNEQFF. The CDR3, as DNA: TGCGCCAGCAGCCAAGGATGGGGGGAGGGGGTCTCCTACAATGAGCAGTTCTTC.

This chain links TRBV4-3 with TRBJ2-3; D may be TRBD1 (5 bases). CDR1 is LGHNA, CDR2 YSLEER, per germline. V was trimmed by 1 base and J by 2 bases, leaving 13 bases between them. There are 16 residues in the CDR3. The CDR3, as DNA: TGCGCCAGCAGCCAAGTAGGGGTAATAGACACAGATACGCAGTATTTT. This gives the protein CASSQVGVIDTDTQYF.

The chain employs TRBV5-1 and TRBJ2-7, with D unclear. The V end lost 0 bases, the J end lost 2 bases, and 12 bases lay between the germline ends. Germline-derived CDR1 and CDR2 are SGHRS and YFSETQ. The CDR3 covers 15 residues. DNA of the CDR3: TGCGCCAGCAGCTTGGATCCAGGCCAGGCCTACGAGCAGTACTTC. Translation gives CASSLDPGQAYEQYF. Full variable domain (remainder filled in from reference TRBV5-1 and TRBJ2-7): KAGVTQTPRYLIKTRGQQVTLSCSPISGHRSVSWYQQTPGQGLQFLFEYFSETQRNKGNFPGRFSGRQFSNSRSEMNVSTLELGDSALYLCASSLDPGQAYEQYFGPGTRLTVT.

V and J are TRBV7-2 and TRBJ2-1, with D perhaps TRBD1 (6 bases). This CDR3 spans 14 amino acids. Per the germline V gene, CDR1 is SGHTA and CDR2 is FQGNSA. V was pared by 8 bases and J by 5 bases, with 16 bases between. Here the CDR3 DNA reads TGTGCCAGCCGGACAGATTCGATCAACAATGAGCAGTTCTTC. Translation gives CASRTDSINNEQFF.

By share, this clone ranks as medium-sized. The chain couples TRBV6-1 to TRBJ1-1; D may be TRBD1 (5 bases). The CDR3 extends over 14 amino acids. With 4 bases removed from V and 0 bases from J, the gap between germline ends came to 9 bases. CDR1 MNHNS and CDR2 SASEGT come from the germline V gene. The CDR3 DNA follows: TGTGCCAGCAGTGCGGGACTGATGAACACTGAAGCTTTCTTT. Protein sequence: CASSAGLMNTEAFF.

In the case of this clone: Its ends do not fully match the called genes, so a read error is possible. The rearrangement joins TRBV28 to TRBJ1-2; D gene uncertain. The CDR3 length is 11 residues. Germline V gene sequence: CDR1 MDHEN, CDR2 SYDVKM. The DNA for the CDR3 is TGTGCCAGCGGTTTGGCCTATGGCTACACCTTC. This sequence encodes CASGLAYGYTF.

The V and J genes are TRBV29-1 and TRBJ1-2; TRBD1 agrees at 7 bases. Trimming took 3 bases from V and 5 from J; bases not matched to a gene: 3. The CDR3 has 12 amino acids. Germline V lookup: CDR1 SQVTM, CDR2 ANQGSEA. CDR3 sequence: CSVDRTGYGYTF. CDR3 in DNA: TGCAGCGTTGACCGGACAGGTTATGGCTACACCTTC. Combining the CDR3 with reference TRBV29-1 and TRBJ1-2 gives the whole variable domain SAVISQKPSRDICQRGTSLTIQCQVDSQVTMMFWYRQQPGQSLTLIATANQGSEATYESGFVIDKFPISRPNLTFSTLTVSNMSPEDSSIYLCSVDRTGYGYTFGSGTRLTVV.

The chain uses TRBV5-1 and TRBJ2-3; TRBD2 aligns across 7 bases. The germline gives CDR1 SGHRS, CDR2 YFSETQ. The CDR3 is made up of 15 amino acids. The trim removed 4 bases at V and 0 bases at J, leaving 5 bases unmatched. The CDR3 sequence: CASSVLAASTDTQYF. CDR3 sequence (DNA): TGCGCCAGCAGCGTCCTAGCGGCTAGCACAGATACGCAGTATTTT.

The chain uses TRBV10-3 and TRBJ1-5; 7 bases align to TRBD1. CDR3 length: 15 amino acids. V was clipped by 3 bases and J by 6 bases; unmatched bases: 8. From germline, CDR1 is ENHRY and CDR2 SYGVKD. The DNA for the CDR3 is TGTGCCATCAGTGACGGTCAGGGGGGCACTCAGCCCCAGCATTTT. Translation: CAISDGQGGTQPQHF.

The gene calls are TRBV27 and TRBJ1-4, with a weak D call TRBD1 (6 bases). This CDR3 has 16 amino acids. The germline V gene has CDR1 MNHEY and CDR2 SMNVEV (reference sequence). V was clipped by 8 bases and J by 0 bases, with 16 bases between them. CDR3 DNA sequence: TGTGCCAGCTCCCGCCTAGCAGGGGCAACTAATGAAAAACTGTTTTTT. Translated: CASSRLAGATNEKLFF.

The chain couples TRBV6-1 to TRBJ2-6; 8 bases fit TRBD2. V shed 6 bases and J 2 bases; nucleotides not matched to a gene: 3. The germline gives CDR1 MNHNS, CDR2 SASEGT. This CDR3 has 15 amino acids. CDR3 amino acids: CASRDGGAGANVLTF. CDR3 nucleotide sequence: TGTGCCAGCAGGGACGGGGGGGCTGGGGCCAACGTCCTGACTTTC.

DNA of the CDR3: TGCGCCAGCAGCTTAACAGGGGGAACCGATCAGCCCCAGCATTTT. Translation gives CASSLTGGTDQPQHF. J is TRBJ1-5 and V is TRBV5-1, with 8 bases lining up with TRBD1. V shed 2 bases, J shed 5 bases, and the junction held 6 bases outside the gene matches. The CDR3 is made up of 15 amino acids. CDR1 and CDR2 from the germline V gene are SGHRS and YFSETQ.

The chain uses TRBV19 and TRBJ2-7; TRBD2 might be the D (5 bases). Trimming removed 3 bases at V and 0 bases at J, with 15 bases between. This CDR3 is 16 amino acids long. Germline V gene lookup returns CDR1 LNHDA and CDR2 SQIVND (reference sequence). The CDR3 sequence: CASSIGGGVSSYEQYF. CDR3 bases: TGTGCCAGTAGTATCGGTGGAGGCGTCAGCTCCTACGAGCAGTACTTC.